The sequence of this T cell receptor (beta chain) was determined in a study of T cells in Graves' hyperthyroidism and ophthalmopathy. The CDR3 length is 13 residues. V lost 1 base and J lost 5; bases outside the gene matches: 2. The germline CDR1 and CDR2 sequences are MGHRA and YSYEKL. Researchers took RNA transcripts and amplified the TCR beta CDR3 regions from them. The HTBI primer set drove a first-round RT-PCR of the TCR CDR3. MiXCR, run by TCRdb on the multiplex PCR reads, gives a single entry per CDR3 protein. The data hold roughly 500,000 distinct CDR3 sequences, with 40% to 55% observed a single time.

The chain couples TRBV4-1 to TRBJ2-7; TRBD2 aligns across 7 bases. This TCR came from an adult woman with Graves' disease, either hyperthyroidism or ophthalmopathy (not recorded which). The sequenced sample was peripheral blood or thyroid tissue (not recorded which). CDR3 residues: CASSQGGGDEQYF. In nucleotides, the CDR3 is TGCGCCAGCAGCCAAGGGGGAGGGGACGAGCAGTACTTC.